These T cell receptor beta chains were read from a single sample in a study of blood T cell repertoires in COVID-19. Assay: immunoSEQ multiplex PCR; the TCRdb copy retains only in-frame clones and omits some. The repertoire consists of under 200,000 clones, with approximately 88% occurring once and the leading ten covering around 8%. What was sequenced was PBMCs or T cells enriched from blood (not recorded which). These receptors all come from a woman between 18 and 29 years old who had recovered from COVID-19. The CDR3 runs from the conserved cysteine through the conserved F or W. D genes are given only for firm matches. A row's size may be missing; if present it is once, few, many or a size class.

CDR3nt | CDR3aa | v_gene | abundance | j_gene | d_gene
TGTGCCAGCAGTTACAGTTTTACTACGGGGAGTTCCTATAATTCACCCCTCCACTTT | CASSYSFTTGSSYNSPLHF | TRBV27 | NA | TRBJ1-6 | NA
TGTGCCAGCATAACTCGCGGGGGGGTTATCGGGGAGCTGTTTTTT | CASITRGGVIGELFF | TRBV7-2 | NA | TRBJ2-2 | TRBD2
TGTGCCAGCAGCCCGGCCGGGACTAAAGGTTCCGAGCAGTACTTC | CASSPAGTKGSEQYF | TRBV9 | NA | TRBJ2-7 | TRBD2
TGTGCCAGCAGGGCGGAAGGTGAAGCTTTCTTT | CASRAEGEAFF | TRBV5-6 | NA | TRBJ1-1 | NA
TGTGCCAGCAGCGACCACTGGACAGGCGGCCCAACAGATACGCAGTATTTT | CASSDHWTGGPTDTQYF | TRBV7-9 | once | TRBJ2-3 | TRBD1
TGCGCCAGCAGGAGACAGGGGGGCTCCTACGAGCAGTACTTC | CASRRQGGSYEQYF | TRBV5-1 | NA | TRBJ2-7 | TRBD1
TGTGCCAGCAGTTTGCAGGGCGGAACTGAAGCTTTCTTT | CASSLQGGTEAFF | TRBV28 | NA | TRBJ1-1 | NA
TGTGCCAGCTCACCAGAGCGGGGGCCCTACGAGCAGTACTTC | CASSPERGPYEQYF | TRBV18 | NA | TRBJ2-7 | TRBD2
TGTGCCAGCAGCGGGGGACAGGGGCTGCGCGAGCAGTACTTC | CASSGGQGLREQYF | TRBV11-1 | NA | TRBJ2-7 | TRBD1
TGCAGTGCTACGTACAGGTTGGTGCAGTACTTC | CSATYRLVQYF | TRBV20-1 | NA | TRBJ2-7 | NA
TGTGCCAGCAGTTACTCGGCGGGCACCTACAATGAGCAGTTCTTC | CASSYSAGTYNEQFF | TRBV6-5 | few | TRBJ2-1 | NA
TGCGCCAGCAGTCCAGGGGGCTTCACAGATACGCAGTATTTT | CASSPGGFTDTQYF | TRBV5-1 | many | TRBJ2-3 | TRBD1
TGTGCCAGCAGTCTTCAGGGGATCCATCAGCCCCAGCATTTT | CASSLQGIHQPQHF | TRBV27 | NA | TRBJ1-5 | NA
TGTGCCAGCAGTTCCCCAGAAGCGGGGGGGCGGTACAATGAGCAGTTCTTC | CASSSPEAGGRYNEQFF | TRBV28 | NA | TRBJ2-1 | TRBD2
TGTGCCAGCAGTCATAGGGGAGGCTACGAGCAGTACTTC | CASSHRGGYEQYF | TRBV6-5 | NA | TRBJ2-7 | NA
TGTGCCAGCAGACAAGGTGGGGGGGGCAATGAGCAGTTCTTC | CASRQGGGGNEQFF | TRBV27 | NA | TRBJ2-1 | TRBD2
TGCAGCTTAAACCGACAGGGGGGTTCAGATACGCAGTATTTT | CSLNRQGGSDTQYF | TRBV29-1 | NA | TRBJ2-3 | TRBD1
TGTGCCAGCAGTTCTTTCACCGGGGAGCTGTTTTTT | CASSSFTGELFF | TRBV27 | few | TRBJ2-2 | NA
TGTGCCAGCAGGATCAGGGGCCTGGAGGTCGCTTTCTTT | CASRIRGLEVAFF | TRBV6-5 | NA | TRBJ1-1 | NA
TGTGCCAGCAGTTACGTGATTACAGGGCGGACGGATCAGCCCCAGCATTTT | CASSYVITGRTDQPQHF | TRBV6-2/TRBV6-3 | few | TRBJ1-5 | NA
TGTGCCAGCAGCTTGGCGCGCGCGGCAAGGACCTTC | CASSLARAARTF | TRBV5-6 | NA | TRBJ1-2 | NA
TGTGCCAGCAACTTGCGGGGGGGCCTGTCAGATACGCAGTATTTT | CASNLRGGLSDTQYF | TRBV14 | NA | TRBJ2-3 | TRBD2
TGTGCCAGCTCACCTTCCAGGTCGGGGGTGAACACTGAAGCTTTCTTT | CASSPSRSGVNTEAFF | TRBV18 | NA | TRBJ1-1 | NA
TGTGCCAGCAGCACAACCCGGGACAGGGAAGCAGGTGGCTACACCTTC | CASSTTRDREAGGYTF | TRBV7-9 | NA | TRBJ1-2 | TRBD1
TGTGCCAGCAGCCTCCTCAGAGGGGGGGAGAAAGGTGGCTACACCTTC | CASSLLRGGEKGGYTF | TRBV3-1/TRBV3-2 | NA | TRBJ1-2 | NA
TGTGCCAGCAGGATGACTAGCGGGGTCGGAGATACGCAGTATTTT | CASRMTSGVGDTQYF | TRBV27 | once | TRBJ2-3 | TRBD2
TGTGCCATCAGTGCGGGAACACCCTATGGCTACACCTTC | CAISAGTPYGYTF | TRBV10-3 | NA | TRBJ1-2 | NA
TGTGCCAGCAGCCCGGACAGGGGAAGCACGGGGGGCTACACCTTC | CASSPDRGSTGGYTF | TRBV5-6 | NA | TRBJ1-2 | TRBD1
TGTGCCAGCAGCTTGGATTCTTGGAGCTCCTACAATGAGCAGTTCTTC | CASSLDSWSSYNEQFF | TRBV5-5 | NA | TRBJ2-1 | NA
TGCGCCAGCAGGCCCGACAGGGGCGGGGAGCAGTTCTTC | CASRPDRGGEQFF | TRBV5-1 | NA | TRBJ2-1 | TRBD1
TGTGCCAGCAGCGTACATACCGGGGAGCTGTTTTTT | CASSVHTGELFF | TRBV9 | NA | TRBJ2-2 | NA
TGTGCCACCAGCAGAGATCTACGGGGTTTGGAGCCCCAGCATTTT | CATSRDLRGLEPQHF | TRBV15 | NA | TRBJ1-5 | NA
TGTGCCAGCAGCCAAGACCGGGCACCCCTCCACTTT | CASSQDRAPLHF | TRBV14 | NA | TRBJ1-6 | NA
TGCGCCAGCAGCCAAGCTCCAGTCTCTGGAAACACCATATATTTT | CASSQAPVSGNTIYF | TRBV4-1 | NA | TRBJ1-3 | NA
TGTGCCAGCAGGGACAGGGCGGGGGTATACAATGAGCAGTTCTTC | CASRDRAGVYNEQFF | TRBV2 | NA | TRBJ2-1 | NA
TGTGCCAGCAGCTTCCGCCGGGACACAAATTCACCCCTCCACTTT | CASSFRRDTNSPLHF | TRBV7-9 | NA | TRBJ1-6 | NA
TGTGCCAGTAGTACAAACCGGGACAGGCTAACCGAGCAGTACTTC | CASSTNRDRLTEQYF | TRBV19 | few | TRBJ2-7 | TRBD1
TGTGCCAGCAGCTTGGATCTGGGGACAGACAATGAAAAACTGTTTTTT | CASSLDLGTDNEKLFF | TRBV5-5 | NA | TRBJ1-4 | TRBD1
TGCAGTGCTAGTTACTTTAGGGGAATGAATGAAAAACTGTTTTTT | CSASYFRGMNEKLFF | TRBV20-1 | few | TRBJ1-4 | NA
TGTGCCACCAGTGACCCCCGTGTCGGGGTAGGGAACGAGCAGTACTTC | CATSDPRVGVGNEQYF | TRBV24-1 | NA | TRBJ2-7 | NA
TGTGCCAGCAGAAGCGATCAAGAGACCCAGTACTTC | CASRSDQETQYF | TRBV27 | NA | TRBJ2-5 | NA
TGTGCCAGCAGTGACTCGAGTCGTAGCACTGAAGCTTTCTTT | CASSDSSRSTEAFF | TRBV6-4 | NA | TRBJ1-1 | NA
TGTGCCAGCAGCCAAAGGAGAGAATCCTACAATGAGCAGTTCTTC | CASSQRRESYNEQFF | TRBV14 | NA | TRBJ2-1 | NA
TGTGCCAGCAGCCCCGCGGAGGACCTCTACGAGCAGTACTTC | CASSPAEDLYEQYF | TRBV6-5 | NA | TRBJ2-7 | NA
TGTGCCAGCAGTAATACATGGACTGAAGCTTTCTTT | CASSNTWTEAFF | TRBV6-5 | NA | TRBJ1-1 | NA
TGTGCCAGCAGCCCGTCAGGGCGCTCTGGGGCCAACGTCCTGACTTTC | CASSPSGRSGANVLTF | TRBV7-8 | NA | TRBJ2-6 | NA
TGCGCCAGCAGCTTGGCCGGGACTAGCAACGGGGAGACCCAGTACTTC | CASSLAGTSNGETQYF | TRBV5-1 | once | TRBJ2-5 | TRBD2
TGTGCCAGCTCACAAAAGGACAGGGTGATTGAAGCTTTCTTT | CASSQKDRVIEAFF | TRBV18 | NA | TRBJ1-1 | TRBD1
TGTGCCAGCAGTCTCCAGGACAGGGTAGAAGCTTTCTTT | CASSLQDRVEAFF | TRBV6-5 | NA | TRBJ1-1 | TRBD1
TGTGCCAGCAGTGAATTTAGGTCCCCTAGCTCTGGAAACACCATATATTTT | CASSEFRSPSSGNTIYF | TRBV2 | NA | TRBJ1-3 | NA